Below are 18 T cell receptor beta chains sequenced from a single sample in a study of T cells in Graves' hyperthyroidism and ophthalmopathy. From RNA transcripts, TCR beta CDR3 regions were amplified. TCR CDR3 underwent first-round RT-PCR with the HTBI primer set. TCRdb used MiXCR to reprocess the multiplex PCR reads, holding one entry per CDR3 protein. The sample records around 200,000 distinct CDR3 sequences, approximately 15% being singletons. Sequenced: blood. These TCRs come from a woman aged 45-60 years with Graves' hyperthyroidism.

This clonotype was observed many times. The V gene is TRBV25-1, the J gene TRBJ1-2; D gene ambiguous. The CDR3 is 14 residues long. Germline V gene lookup returns CDR1 MGHDK and CDR2 SYGVNS. Trimming pared 5 bases from V and 4 bases from J, leaving 14 bases between. DNA for the CDR3: TGTGCCAGCAGTCCTTCCGCCAGGACCTATGGCTACACCTTC. Its protein is CASSPSARTYGYTF.

Comments on this clonotype: As the CDR3 is not closed by the conserved phenylalanine or tryptophan, this likely results from a read error. The gene calls are TRBV4-1 and TRBJ2-1, with D possibly TRBD2 on 6 matching bases. V was trimmed by 0 bases and J by 6 bases, leaving 15 bases between them. Germline assignment: CDR1 MGHRA and CDR2 YSYEKL. CDR3 size: 16 residues. CDR3: CASSQEAREVGNEQFS. DNA for the CDR3: TGCGCCAGCAGCCAAGAGGCCAGGGAGGTTGGCAATGAGCAGTTCTCC.

This clonotype appeared many times. The V gene is TRBV11-2, the J gene TRBJ1-1; D is uncertain. The germline V and J ends were trimmed by 1 base and 4 bases, with 7 bases remaining between them. Germline-derived CDR1 and CDR2 are SGHAT and FQNNGV. The CDR3 length is 13 residues. The CDR3 DNA follows: TGTGCCAGCAGCTTAGGTCTCGGCACTGAAGCTTTCTTT. Translation gives CASSLGLGTEAFF.

About this clonotype itself: The germline gene is not matched at one end of the junction; a read error may be the cause. The chain couples TRBV4-1 to TRBJ1-1; no clear D. Germline CDR1 reads MGHRA; CDR2 reads YSYEKL. The CDR3 contains 16 residues. The CDR3 region has the DNA TGCGCTAGCAGCCAAGATCAGATATCTCGTGCCTTTAATGCTTTCTTT. This sequence encodes CASSQDQISRAFNAFF.

This clonotype appeared a few times. This chain connects TRBV3-1 to TRBJ2-1; D is perhaps TRBD1 (5 bases). The V gene lost 3 bases and the J gene lost 6 bases, with 12 bases spanning the gap. CDR1 and CDR2 from the germline V gene are LGHDT and YNNKEL (reference sequence). The CDR3 consists of 14 residues. The CDR3 nucleotides are TGTGCCAGCAGCCATCTCACAGGCCGCAATGAGCAGTTCTTC. This translates into CASSHLTGRNEQFF.

This clonotype has ten or more counts. The V and J genes are TRBV10-3 and TRBJ1-5; no reliable D call. From germline, CDR1 is ENHRY and CDR2 SYGVKD. V was trimmed by 0 bases and J by 5 bases, leaving 8 bases between them. This CDR3 comprises 14 residues. CDR3 region: CAISESNSDQPQHF. The CDR3 nucleotides read TGTGCCATCAGTGAGTCGAACAGTGATCAGCCCCAGCATTTT.

The CDR3 loop reads CATTGGAKNIQYF. The DNA of the CDR3 is TGTGCCACTACAGGGGGGGCCAAAAACATTCAGTACTTC. This chain connects TRBV15 to TRBJ2-4, with 8 nucleotides matching TRBD1. CDR3 length: 13 amino acids. V was clipped by 9 bases and J by 1 base; unmatched bases: 2. CDR1 is LNHNV and CDR2 is YYDKDF in the germline V gene (reference sequence). The whole variable domain, remainder taken from reference TRBV15 and TRBJ2-4, is DAMVIQNPRYQVTQFGKPVTLSCSQTLNHNVMYWYQQKSSQAPKLLFHYYDKDFNNEADTPDNFQSRRPNTSFCFLDIRSPGLGDTAMYLCATTGGAKNIQYFGAGTRLSVL.

CDR3 DNA sequence: TGCAGTGCTTTCGGGGACAGTCCTACGCAGTATTTT. As protein: CSAFGDSPTQYF. The rearrangement uses TRBV20-1 and TRBJ2-3; 7 positions match TRBD1. Trimming cost V 5 bases and J 8 bases; bases outside gene matches: 7. The CDR3 spans 12 residues. Germline-derived CDR1 and CDR2 are DFQATT and SNEGSKA (reference sequence).

This clonotype was seen many times. This sequence joins TRBV4-3 and TRBJ1-1; D gene ambiguous. The CDR3 has 13 residues. Germline V gene sequence: CDR1 LGHNA, CDR2 YSLEER. V lost 0 bases to trimming and J lost 7 bases, with 9 bases between them. The DNA for the CDR3 is TGCGCCAGCAGCCAAGATAGTACAGATGAAGCTTTCTTT. It encodes CASSQDSTDEAFF.

In its sample, this clonotype was seen a few times. This rearrangement joins TRBV4-1 to TRBJ1-3; no definite D call. This CDR3 region has 16 residues. Germline-derived CDR1 and CDR2 are MGHRA and YSYEKL. V shed 1 base and J shed 0 bases, with 10 bases lying between them. Here the CDR3 reads CASSQGPGSSGNTIYF. In DNA form, the CDR3 reads TGCGCCAGCAGCCAAGGTCCGGGGAGCTCTGGAAACACCATATATTTT.

The sample holds a few counts of this clonotype. The CDR3 loop reads CASSASRTSGVTGELFF. CDR3 in DNA: TGTGCCAGCAGCGCCAGCAGGACTAGCGGGGTAACCGGGGAGCTGTTTTTT. V usage is TRBV9 and J usage is TRBJ2-2, with 12 bases aligning to TRBD2. The CDR3 is 17 amino acids. The junction had 8 bases not matched to a gene; V was cut back by 3 bases and J by 5 bases. Germline lookup yields CDR1 SGDLS and CDR2 YYNGEE.

This clonotype was recorded at least ten times. This chain uses TRBV11-3 with TRBJ2-1; perhaps TRBD2 as D (5 bases). Germline-derived CDR1 and CDR2 are SGHNT and YENEEA. V shed 5 bases and J shed 0 bases, with 11 bases lying between them. The CDR3 runs to 15 residues. CDR3 bases: TGTGCCAGCAGCGCGACTATAAGCTCCTACAATGAGCAGTTCTTC. This encodes CASSATISSYNEQFF.

This clonotype was counted many times. The DNA of the CDR3 is TGTGCCAGCAGCTTAGTTGGAGATGGCTACACCTTC. Protein: CASSLVGDGYTF. The gene calls are TRBV11-2 and TRBJ1-2; D uncertain. V lost 1 base and J 6 bases, leaving 6 bases between the germline ends. The CDR3 contains 12 residues. Germline V lookup: CDR1 SGHAT, CDR2 FQNNGV. Full variable domain (remainder filled in from reference TRBV11-2 and TRBJ1-2): EAGVAQSPRYKIIEKRQSVAFWCNPISGHATLYWYQQILGQGPKLLIQFQNNGVVDDSQLPKDRFSAERLKGVDSTLKIQPAKLEDSAVYLCASSLVGDGYTFGSGTRLTVV.

Regarding this clonotype: This could be a read error, since a much larger clone is one nucleotide away. V usage is TRBV19 and J usage is TRBJ2-5, with D tentatively TRBD2 (5 bases). CDR1 is LNHDA, CDR2 SQIVND, per germline (reference sequence). This CDR3 spans 10 amino acids. The CDR3 sequence: CASKGETRYF. The DNA for the CDR3 is TGTGCCAGTAAGGGAGAGACCCGGTACTTC.

This clonotype came up many times. The chain carries TRBV28 and TRBJ1-4, with TRBD1 matching 9 bases. The CDR3 has 16 amino acids. Looked up from germline, CDR1 is MDHEN and CDR2 is SYDVKM. Losses at the gene ends were 2 bases for V and 3 bases for J; bases not matched to a gene: 4. In nucleotides, the CDR3 is TGTGCCAGCAGTTTAGGACAGGGGATGGCTAATGAAAAACTGTTTTTT. This sequence encodes CASSLGQGMANEKLFF.

This clonotype was seen repeatedly, ten times or more. J is TRBJ2-4 and V is TRBV2; the D call may be TRBD1 or TRBD2 (6 bases each). V was pared by 4 bases and J by 5 bases, with 15 bases between. The CDR3 covers 15 residues. Germline V gene lookup returns CDR1 SNHLY and CDR2 FYNNEI. This CDR3 reads CASSVAPGEENIQYF. CDR3 bases: TGTGCCAGCAGTGTTGCCCCAGGGGAGGAAAACATTCAGTACTTC.

This clonotype was seen many times. The chain is built from TRBV7-2 and TRBJ2-2; D gene ambiguous. V shed 3 bases and J shed 3 bases, with 5 bases lying between them. The CDR3 has 13 residues. Germline V CDR1 and CDR2: SGHTA, FQGNSA. The CDR3 here is CASSFRDTGELFF. Here the CDR3 DNA reads TGTGCCAGCAGCTTTAGGGACACCGGGGAGCTGTTTTTT.

This chain connects TRBV10-2 to TRBJ1-2; D not resolved. The CDR3 spans 13 residues. Trimming took 2 bases from V and 2 from J, leaving 6 bases between them. Germline-derived CDR1 and CDR2 are WSHSY and SAAADI. Here the CDR3 reads CASSEPTNYGYTF. For the CDR3, the DNA is TGCGCCAGCAGTGAGCCGACAAACTATGGCTACACCTTC.